This T cell receptor (beta chain) was captured by sequencing in a study of siplizumab effects on memory and regulatory T cells. The V gene's germline CDR1 is MNHNY and CDR2 SVGAGI (reference sequence). The length of the CDR3 is 15 residues. With V trimmed by 2 bases and J by 5 bases, 3 bases remained unmatched. A remark on this clone: Its antigen is as yet unknown.

The table came from immunoSEQ multiplex PCR; TCRdb's copy has only in-frame clones and leaves some out. The table shows fewer than 120,000 clones, with 80% to 95% occurring only once. The study's findings and limits: Under siplizumab, an average around 69% of mappable alloreactive CD4+ clones were Treg-derived, compared with 26.9% in controls. The diversity of naive T cells seemed greater than that of memory cells, and their alloresponse contribution seemed major. Siplizumab produced a significant reduction in alloreactive sequences that were traceable to unstimulated CD4+ memory cells.

This TCR was sampled from a human donor in good health. The rearrangement links TRBV6-6 to TRBJ2-5; TRBD1 matches 12 bases. Sequencing input: CD4+ T cells sorted from blood. The CDR3 sequence: CASSYGDRGPETQYF. CDR3 DNA sequence: TGTGCCAGCAGTTACGGGGACAGGGGGCCTGAGACCCAGTACTTC.